This T cell receptor beta chain was profiled in a study of blood T cell repertoires in COVID-19. The CDR3 contains 13 residues. Trimming removed 5 bases from V and 3 bases from J, with 10 bases in between. CDR1 SGHVS and CDR2 FQNEAQ come from the germline V gene. Methods used by the authors: By means of reference gene primer amplification, nucleated cell counts were estimated. The protocol was immunoSEQ multiplex PCR, while the TCRdb copy is restricted to in-frame clones and leaves out a portion. V and J calls and clone size are copied from that table; D and trimming were computed from the DNA. The sample comprises fewer than 200,000 clones, 80% to 90% of which are singletons, and roughly 8% rests with the top ten.

The chain uses TRBV7-8 and TRBJ2-5; a weak D match, TRBD1 (6 bases). Sequencing was performed on peripheral blood. The clonotype originates from a man aged 40-49 years who had recovered from COVID-19. The CDR3 DNA is TGTGCCAGCAGCCCAGGACAGAAAGAGACCCAGTACTTC. Residues: CASSPGQKETQYF.